The 20 T cell receptor beta chains listed next were all sequenced from one sample in a study of regulatory T cells in long-lasting Graves disease. Indicated time point: persistent/refractory GD, antithyroid drugs over 5 years with positive TRAb. PBMC RNA served as the TCR library source. CDR3-region Arm-PCR and iRepertoire HTBI primers produced the TCR beta libraries. TCRdb redid the calling of the multiplex PCR reads with MiXCR, one entry per CDR3 protein. The table shows 700,000 or so distinct CDR3 sequences, with around 30% occurring only once. Sequencing used peripheral blood mononuclear cells (PBMCs), obtained when the disease was refractory, from a patient treated with antithyroid drugs. All receptors derive from a female donor with Graves disease.

This clonotype occurred a few times. The chain couples TRBV29-1 to TRBJ1-1; 9 positions agree with TRBD1. The germline CDR1 and CDR2 sequences are SQVTM and ANQGSEA. V was pared by 7 bases and J by 2 bases, with 8 bases of the junction left unmatched. The CDR3 consists of 14 residues. The CDR3 DNA reads TGCAGCGCCCGAGGACAGGGGATCAACACTGAAGCTTTCTTT. Protein: CSARGQGINTEAFF.

This clonotype has a count of ten or more. In nucleotides, the CDR3 is TGTGCCAGCAGCAGGACCGCCCTTCCCCTGGAGACCCAGTACTTC. The encoded protein is CASSRTALPLETQYF. The chain links TRBV11-2 to TRBJ2-5; D call uncertain. Trimming took 5 bases from V and 5 from J, leaving 18 bases between them. CDR3 length: 15 residues. Germline V gene sequence: CDR1 SGHAT, CDR2 FQNNGV.

The chain employs TRBV4-2 and TRBJ2-5, with 8 bases fitting TRBD1. The J segment lost 5 bases and the V segment lost 2 bases, leaving 4 bases of the junction unmatched. Germline CDR1 and CDR2: LGHNA and YNFKEQ. This CDR3 spans 14 amino acids. CDR3 region: CASSQLGQGETQYF. CDR3 bases: TGTGCCAGCAGCCAACTAGGACAGGGCGAGACCCAGTACTTC.

The rearrangement uses TRBV27 and TRBJ1-3; 7 positions agree with TRBD1. From germline, CDR1 is MNHEY and CDR2 SMNVEV (reference sequence). The trim removed 6 bases at V and 0 bases at J, leaving 5 bases unmatched. This CDR3 comprises 15 residues. The CDR3 loop is CASSDRALSGNTIYF. In DNA form, the CDR3 reads TGTGCCAGCAGCGACAGGGCCCTCTCTGGAAACACCATATATTTT.

A single count supports this clonotype. The rearrangement uses TRBV18 and TRBJ1-4; 7 nucleotides align to TRBD1. The CDR3 length is 15 residues. V dropped 5 bases and J dropped 10; count of bases not matched to a gene: 13. Germline assignment: CDR1 KGHSH and CDR2 LQKENI. Here the CDR3 DNA reads TGTGCCAGCTCATCGGACAGGCTCGGTGGGGCAAAACTGTTTTTT. It codes for CASSSDRLGGAKLFF.

This chain connects TRBV6-2 or TRBV6-3 to TRBJ1-5; D is ambiguous. This CDR3 is 14 amino acids long. Trimming removed 2 bases from V and 6 bases from J, with 11 bases in between. CDR1 is MNHEY, CDR2 SVGEGT, per germline. CDR3: CASSYNAVVQPQHF. CDR3 nucleotides: TGTGCCAGCAGTTACAATGCAGTGGTTCAGCCCCAGCATTTT.

This clonotype was counted only a few times. The V and J genes are TRBV19 and TRBJ1-1; TRBD1 might be the D (6 bases). Germline V gene lookup returns CDR1 LNHDA and CDR2 SQIVND (reference sequence). This CDR3 region has 15 residues. Trimming took 5 bases from V and 0 from J, leaving 13 bases between them. CDR3 DNA: TGTGCCAGTAGTCGGGGGCAGGGCCTGAACACTGAAGCTTTCTTT. The encoded protein is CASSRGQGLNTEAFF.

This clonotype has only a few counts. The chain links TRBV30 to TRBJ1-2; D might be TRBD1 (5 bases). The germline V and J ends were trimmed by 0 bases and 8 bases, with 10 bases remaining between them. The CDR3 has 12 amino acids. Germline V gene sequence: CDR1 GTSNPN, CDR2 SVGIG (reference sequence). The CDR3 is CAWSVPGGGYTF. As DNA, the CDR3 is TGTGCCTGGAGTGTACCCGGGGGAGGCTACACCTTC.

The chain employs TRBV2 and TRBJ2-6, with TRBD2 identical over 8 bases. CDR3 length: 20 amino acids. Germline trimming cut 7 bases from V and 1 base from J; bases unmatched to any gene: 18. CDR1 and CDR2 from the germline V gene are SNHLY and FYNNEI. Here the CDR3 DNA reads TGTGCCAGCAAGCGCCGCCCCCACCCTGGCGGGAGGTCTGGGGCCAACGTCCTGACTTTC. It codes for CASKRRPHPGGRSGANVLTF.

In its sample, this clonotype was seen a few times. The rearrangement uses TRBV28 and TRBJ1-5, with a possible D match to TRBD1 (5 bases). Germline lookup yields CDR1 MDHEN and CDR2 SYDVKM. Trimming took off 10 bases at V and 0 bases at J, with 13 bases between the two ends. The CDR3 sequence is 14 residues long. CDR3 sequence (DNA): TGTGCCACCACCGGGGCGTATAGCAATCAGCCCCAGCATTTT. Translated: CATTGAYSNQPQHF.

The chain has TRBV20-1 and TRBJ1-2; weak D call: TRBD1 (6 bases). V shed 6 bases and J shed 4 bases, with 12 bases lying between them. Per the germline V gene, CDR1 is DFQATT and CDR2 is SNEGSKA (reference sequence). The CDR3 loop spans 12 amino acids. CDR3 amino acids: CSARGGAYGYTF. The CDR3 DNA follows: TGCAGTGCCCGAGGGGGGGCCTATGGCTACACCTTC.

The genes are TRBV20-1 and TRBJ2-5; D is undetermined. V was trimmed by 6 bases and J by 2 bases, leaving 10 bases between them. The germline gives CDR1 DFQATT, CDR2 SNEGSKA (reference sequence). There are 12 residues in the CDR3. The CDR3 protein is CSAYSWQETQYF. The CDR3 DNA sequence: TGCAGTGCGTATAGCTGGCAAGAGACCCAGTACTTC.

This clonotype was counted ten times or more. V and J are TRBV12-3 or TRBV12-4 and TRBJ1-2, with D unclear. The CDR3 has 12 residues. V shed 3 bases and J shed 8 bases, with 10 bases lying between them. The CDR3 nucleotides are TGTGCCAGCAGTTTGGCAGTAAAAGGCTACACCTTC. Translation gives CASSLAVKGYTF.

This clonotype was found many times. The J gene is TRBJ1-4, the V gene TRBV2; D gene ambiguous. Germline-derived CDR1 and CDR2 are SNHLY and FYNNEI. V lost 3 bases to trimming and J lost 7 bases, with 12 bases between them. The CDR3 is 14 residues long. The CDR3 region has the DNA TGTGCCAGCAGTGATAGAGGGCGGGGTGAAAAACTGTTTTTT. Protein: CASSDRGRGEKLFF.

CDR3 DNA sequence: TGTGCCAGCAGCGACCGGGACTTCCTTTACAATGAGCAGTTCTTC. Its translation is CASSDRDFLYNEQFF. This rearrangement joins TRBV9 to TRBJ2-1; the D gene is possibly TRBD2 (6 bases). This CDR3 is built from 15 residues. The V and J ends lost 3 bases and 4 bases respectively, with 14 bases between them. CDR1 is SGDLS and CDR2 is YYNGEE in the germline V gene.

This clonotype appeared a few times. The chain recombines TRBV28 with TRBJ2-4, with D perhaps TRBD2 (6 bases). CDR3 length equals 14 residues. Germline V gene sequence: CDR1 MDHEN, CDR2 SYDVKM. Trimming pared 2 bases from V and 4 bases from J, leaving 9 bases between. CDR3 loop: CASSLVAGKNIQYF. The CDR3 nucleotides read TGTGCCAGCAGTTTAGTGGCGGGAAAAAACATTCAGTACTTC.

This clonotype has a count of ten or more. The V and J genes are TRBV20-1 and TRBJ2-5; TRBD2 aligns across 10 bases. V dropped 6 bases and J dropped 2; count of bases not matched to a gene: 3. This CDR3 is 13 amino acids long. Germline lookup yields CDR1 DFQATT and CDR2 SNEGSKA (reference sequence). The CDR3 loop reads CSAPTSGQETQYF. CDR3 sequence (DNA): TGCAGTGCGCCGACTAGCGGGCAAGAGACCCAGTACTTC.

The rearrangement links TRBV19 to TRBJ1-2, with 11 nucleotides matching TRBD1. The germline CDR1 and CDR2 sequences are LNHDA and SQIVND (reference sequence). This CDR3 contains 16 residues. After removal of 4 bases from V and 6 bases from J, the junction contained 10 bases not matched to a gene. In DNA form, the CDR3 reads TGTGCCAGTAGTACGCCGGGACAGGGGGTTTCACATGGCTACACCTTC. The encoded protein is CASSTPGQGVSHGYTF.

The V and J genes are TRBV11-1 and TRBJ1-5, with 12 bases matching TRBD1. The CDR3 sequence is 15 residues long. Germline V gene lookup returns CDR1 SGHAT and CDR2 FQDESV (reference sequence). The trim removed 5 bases at V and 6 bases at J, leaving 5 bases unmatched. CDR3: CASSAGTGGVQPQHF. As DNA, the CDR3 is TGTGCCAGCAGCGCCGGGACAGGGGGCGTTCAGCCCCAGCATTTT.

This clonotype has just a few counts. The chain uses TRBV19 and TRBJ1-2; D is unresolved. The germline gives CDR1 LNHDA, CDR2 SQIVND (reference sequence). This CDR3 has 14 amino acids. V was cut by 6 bases and J by 8 bases, with 19 bases left in between. Here the CDR3 DNA reads TGTGCCAGTAGAGACATCGCCGACCAATGGGGCTACACCTTC. It codes for CASRDIADQWGYTF. Full variable domain (rest looked up from reference TRBV19 and TRBJ1-2): DGGITQSPKYLFRKEGQNVTLSCEQNLNHDAMYWYRQDPGQGLRLIYYSQIVNDFQKGDIAEGYSVSREKKESFPLTVTSAQKNPTAFYLCASRDIADQWGYTFGSGTRLTVV.